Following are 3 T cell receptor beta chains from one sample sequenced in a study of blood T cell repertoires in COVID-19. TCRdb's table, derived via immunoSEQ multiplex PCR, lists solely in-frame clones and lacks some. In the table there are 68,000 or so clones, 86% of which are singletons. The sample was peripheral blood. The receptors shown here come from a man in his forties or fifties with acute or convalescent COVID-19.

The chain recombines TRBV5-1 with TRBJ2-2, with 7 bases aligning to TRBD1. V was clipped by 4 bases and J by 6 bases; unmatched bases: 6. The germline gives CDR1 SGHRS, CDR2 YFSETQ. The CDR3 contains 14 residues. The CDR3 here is CASSIRQGPGELFF. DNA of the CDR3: TGCGCCAGCAGCATCCGACAGGGACCCGGGGAGCTGTTTTTT.

CDR3 sequence reads: CASSPSGVKETQYF. The CDR3 nucleotides are TGTGCCAGCAGCCCCTCGGGGGTCAAAGAGACCCAGTACTTC. The chain couples TRBV7-3 to TRBJ2-5; D may be TRBD2 (6 bases). The CDR3 is made up of 14 amino acids. Germline V gene sequence: CDR1 SGHTA, CDR2 FQGTGA. Trimming stripped 5 bases from V and 3 bases from J, with 13 bases between.

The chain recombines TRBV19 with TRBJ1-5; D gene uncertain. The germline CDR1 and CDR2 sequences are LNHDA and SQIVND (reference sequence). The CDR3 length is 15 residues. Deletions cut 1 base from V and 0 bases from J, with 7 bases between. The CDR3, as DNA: TGTGCCAGTAGTATAGTTGGCAGTAGCAATCAGCCCCAGCATTTT. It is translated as CASSIVGSSNQPQHF.